This T cell receptor beta chain was obtained from a study of blood T cell repertoires in COVID-19. V shed 5 bases and J shed 2 bases, with 14 bases lying between them. CDR1 and CDR2 from the germline V gene are LNHDA and SQIVND (reference sequence). The CDR3 runs to 15 residues. Assay used: immunoSEQ multiplex PCR; TCRdb lists only in-frame clones, some missing. The sample has about 55,000 clones; more than 80% are singletons. Specimen: peripheral blood. The receptor was isolated from a man older than 75 with acute or convalescent COVID-19. The chain links TRBV19 to TRBJ2-3, with a possible D match to TRBD1 (6 bases). This chain's CDR3 is CASSHRDTYTDTQYF. CDR3 coding DNA: TGTGCCAGTAGTCACCGGGACACATACACAGATACGCAGTATTTT.